One and the same sample provided the 2 T cell receptor beta chains below, sequenced in a study of blood T cell repertoires in COVID-19. Generated by immunoSEQ multiplex PCR, the TCRdb table keeps only in-frame clones and is missing some. The table has some 280,000 clones, around 86% seen once. The sample consisted of peripheral blood. Source of these receptors: a young woman with active or convalescent COVID-19.

The chain couples TRBV19 to TRBJ1-1; the D gene is possibly TRBD1 (6 bases). CDR3 size: 14 residues. In germline, CDR1 is LNHDA, CDR2 SQIVND (reference sequence). The V gene lost 4 bases and the J gene lost 1 base, with 10 bases spanning the gap. The CDR3 is CASSTGTQNTEAFF. The CDR3 DNA is TGTGCCAGTAGTACCGGGACACAGAACACTGAAGCTTTCTTT.

The J gene is TRBJ2-1, the V gene TRBV7-2, with 9 bases identical to TRBD2. The CDR3 has 16 amino acids. Losses at the gene ends were 1 base for V and 4 bases for J; bases not matched to a gene: 5. In germline, CDR1 is SGHTA, CDR2 FQGNSA. The CDR3 spells CASSLDSSGAYNEQFF. The CDR3 nucleotides read TGTGCCAGCAGCTTAGATTCTAGCGGGGCTTACAATGAGCAGTTCTTC.